This TCR beta chain was sequenced in a study of T cell repertoires in cytomegalovirus infection. Study as a whole: Evidence of both CMV infection and a matching HLA type came from public TCR beta signatures.

Study results and caveats: Cumulative frequency (of public TCR beta family members) identified carriers of CMV plus the relevant HLA. HLA-C-restricted, CMV-specific TCR beta clonotypes were dominant ex vivo.

About this clonotype: What it binds is unknown.

Trimming removed 6 bases from V and 4 bases from J, with 15 bases in between. The germline gives CDR1 KGHSH, CDR2 LQKENI. The CDR3 contains 14 residues. TCRdb used MiXCR to reprocess the reads, holding one entry per CDR3 protein. The data show 400,000 or so distinct CDR3 sequences, with 15% to 20% seen just once and around 10% held by the top ten. This sequence joins TRBV18 and TRBJ1-1, with D perhaps matching TRBD1 (5 bases). Sequences were obtained from PBMCs. The receptor comes from a human donor in good health (CMV status not recorded). Some clones in this sample may be carry-over from other donors' samples. CDR3 region: CASSRGLRGTEAFF. CDR3 DNA: TGTGCCAGCTCGCGAGGACTTAGGGGCACTGAAGCTTTCTTT.